This T cell receptor beta chain emerged from a study of shared clonotypes between healthy human individuals. Broader study findings: Clonotypes which were not shared had lower generation probabilities than clonotypes that all four donors shared.

Concerning this clone itself: Its antigen remains unidentified.

Subsets obtained from CD4+ cells comprised CD45RA+ naive and CD45RA-negative memory cells. The V end lost 7 bases, the J end lost 0 bases, and 16 bases lay between the germline ends. Germline loops: CDR1 MNHNS, CDR2 SASEGT. This CDR3 spans 15 amino acids. Genomic DNA of each subset was evenly split across several immunoSEQ plates. Per the original methods: ImmunoSEQ supplied junction-only sequences lacking quality scores, so filtering was different. Using immunoSEQ multiplex PCR, the repertoire was profiled, and TCRdb retains in-frame clones only, with some absent. V and J calls and clone size are as listed in that table; D and trimming were resolved from the DNA. The sample has about 2 million clones; 95% are singletons.

The J gene is TRBJ2-7, the V gene TRBV6-1, with D perhaps matching TRBD1 (7 bases). The receptor comes from a man younger than 30 in good health. Sequenced: naive CD4+ T cells sorted from blood. Sample subset: CD45RA+ positively selected. CDR3 DNA sequence: TGTGCCAGCACCCAGGGGGGACATTTCTCCTACGAGCAGTACTTC. It encodes CASTQGGHFSYEQYF.